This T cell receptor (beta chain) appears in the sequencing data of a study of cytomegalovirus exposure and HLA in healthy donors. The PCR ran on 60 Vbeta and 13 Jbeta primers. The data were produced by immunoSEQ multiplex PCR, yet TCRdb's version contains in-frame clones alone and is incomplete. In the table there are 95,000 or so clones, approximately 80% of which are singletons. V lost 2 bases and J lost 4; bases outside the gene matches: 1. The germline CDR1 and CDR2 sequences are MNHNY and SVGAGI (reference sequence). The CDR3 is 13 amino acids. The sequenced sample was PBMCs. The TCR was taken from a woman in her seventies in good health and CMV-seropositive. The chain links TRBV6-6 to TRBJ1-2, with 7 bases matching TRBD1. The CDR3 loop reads CASSYRDSYGYTF. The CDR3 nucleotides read TGTGCCAGCAGTTACCGGGACAGCTATGGCTACACCTTC.